The rows below give T cell receptor beta chains drawn from one sample of a study of T cell clones after liver transplantation. Some clones are missing from TCRdb's copy, which holds only in-frame ones; the method was immunoSEQ multiplex PCR. The table lists approximately 7,900 clones, approximately 80% of them singletons, with about 42% in the top ten. The starting material was CD8+ T cells from blood, obtained before liver transplant. The receptors were sampled from a human donor who received a liver transplant. Each CDR3 is given with its conserved first and last residue. Fields, in order: CDR3 protein, CDR3 DNA, clone size, J gene, D gene, V gene. D genes are given only for firm matches. The listing skips clone size in some rows; elsewhere it reads once, few, many or a size class.

CASRGVGELLF,TGCGCCAGCAGAGGAGTCGGGGAGCTTCTTTTT,medium-sized,TRBJ1-1,-,TRBV10-1
CASTRLAGVLDTQYF,TGTGCCAGCACGAGACTAGCGGGGGTGCTAGATACGCAGTATTTT,once,TRBJ2-3,TRBD2,TRBV7-2
CASNPTGYLSYEQYF,TGTGCCAGCAACCCGACAGGGTATCTCTCCTACGAGCAGTACTTC,-,TRBJ2-7,TRBD1,TRBV28
CASSPSLRAPGHATNEKLFF,TGTGCCAGCAGCCCAAGCCTCAGGGCGCCAGGGCATGCAACTAATGAAAAACTGTTTTTT,-,TRBJ1-4,-,TRBV28
CASSIRGLSPREQYF,TGTGCCAGCAGCATCAGGGGGCTGTCGCCTCGGGAGCAGTACTTC,-,TRBJ2-7,-,TRBV21-1
CASSGRQGNTEAFF,TGTGCCAGCAGCGGGCGACAGGGGAACACTGAAGCTTTCTTT,few,TRBJ1-1,TRBD1,TRBV9
CASSIDPTGEDEKLFF,TGTGCCAGTAGTATAGATCCGACAGGGGAGGACGAAAAACTGTTTTTT,-,TRBJ1-4,TRBD1,TRBV19
CAITAGTALLDTQYF,TGTGCCATCACCGCCGGGACAGCTCTTCTGGATACGCAGTATTTT,once,TRBJ2-3,TRBD1,TRBV10-3
CASSIGAYEQYF,TGTGCCAGTAGTATCGGTGCCTACGAGCAGTACTTC,-,TRBJ2-7,-,TRBV19
CASSSLGTGEETQYF,TGTGCCAGCAGTTCCCTAGGGACAGGGGAGGAGACCCAGTACTTC,-,TRBJ2-5,TRBD1,TRBV28
CAISGGLADPKGVEQFF,TGTGCCATCAGTGGGGGACTAGCGGATCCAAAAGGGGTTGAGCAGTTCTTC,medium-sized,TRBJ2-1,TRBD2,TRBV10-3
CASNRGGETQYF,TGTGCCAGCAACAGGGGAGGAGAGACCCAGTACTTC,-,TRBJ2-5,-,TRBV7-9
CSAEVFEAFF,TGCAGCGCCGAGGTTTTTGAAGCTTTCTTT,-,TRBJ1-1,-,TRBV29-1
CASSQSSGGGQYF,TGTGCCAGCAGTCAATCTAGCGGAGGAGGGCAGTATTTT,-,TRBJ2-3,TRBD2,TRBV27
CASSLFRDEKLFF,TGTGCCAGCAGTTTATTCCGGGATGAAAAACTGTTTTTT,-,TRBJ1-4,-,TRBV27
CASSEHRGLDYGYTF,TGTGCCAGCAGTGAACACAGGGGGCTTGACTATGGCTACACCTTC,-,TRBJ1-2,TRBD1,TRBV2
CASRQGFVDEQYF,TGTGCCAGCCGTCAGGGGTTCGTTGACGAGCAGTACTTC,-,TRBJ2-7,-,TRBV6-5
CASTRQGVNTGELFF,TGTGCCAGCACTAGACAGGGGGTGAACACCGGGGAGCTGTTTTTT,-,TRBJ2-2,TRBD1,TRBV28
CASSLGSGGTEAFF,TGTGCCAGCAGTTTAGGGTCAGGGGGCACTGAAGCTTTCTTT,-,TRBJ1-1,TRBD1,TRBV28
CSVVLDSTNTGELFF,TGCAGCGTTGTGCTAGACAGCACGAACACCGGGGAGCTGTTTTTT,-,TRBJ2-2,-,TRBV29-1
CASSLGPYEQFF,TGTGCCAGCAGCTTGGGTCCGTATGAGCAGTTCTTC,-,TRBJ2-1,-,TRBV5-6
CASSIGVQGLDDYGYTF,TGTGCCAGTAGTATAGGGGTCCAGGGGCTCGATGACTATGGCTACACCTTC,-,TRBJ1-2,-,TRBV19
CASSIRGTGELFF,TGTGCCAGTAGTATACGGGGCACCGGGGAGCTGTTTTTT,-,TRBJ2-2,-,TRBV19
CASSQGWDSTEAFF,TGTGCCAGCAGCCAGGGCTGGGATTCCACTGAAGCTTTCTTT,-,TRBJ1-1,-,TRBV6-1
CASSFSGSLPLEQYF,TGTGCCAGCAGTTTCTCCGGGAGTCTCCCCCTCGAGCAGTACTTC,-,TRBJ2-7,-,TRBV5-8
CASSEEWPLAGTGELFF,TGTGCCAGCAGTGAGGAGTGGCCCCTAGCGGGCACCGGGGAGCTGTTTTTT,-,TRBJ2-2,TRBD2,TRBV6-1
CATRDRGEDTQYF,TGTGCCACTCGGGACAGGGGGGAAGATACGCAGTATTTT,once,TRBJ2-3,TRBD1,TRBV15
CAISEGQNGYTF,TGTGCCATCAGTGAGGGGCAGAATGGCTACACCTTC,-,TRBJ1-2,-,TRBV10-3
CASSVGSGASTDTQYF,TGTGCCAGCAGCGTAGGTTCGGGAGCCAGCACAGATACGCAGTATTTT,-,TRBJ2-3,-,TRBV9
CASSSTGTVPYEQYF,TGTGCCAGCAGCTCTACCGGGACAGTCCCCTACGAGCAGTACTTC,-,TRBJ2-7,TRBD1,TRBV7-2
CASSLGLVTDTQYF,TGTGCCAGCAGCTTAGGACTAGTCACAGATACGCAGTATTTT,once,TRBJ2-3,TRBD2,TRBV5-8
CASSQDGSYTEAFF,TGCGCCAGCAGCCAAGATGGGAGTTACACTGAAGCTTTCTTT,-,TRBJ1-1,-,TRBV4-1
CASSHPSEGSGNTIYF,TGTGCCAGCAGCCATCCCTCGGAGGGCTCTGGAAACACCATATATTTT,-,TRBJ1-3,-,TRBV7-8
CASSILGGEQYF,TGTGCCAGTAGTATATTGGGAGGCGAGCAGTACTTC,once,TRBJ2-7,-,TRBV19
CASSFSGDRYEQYF,TGTGCCAGCAGTTTCTCGGGGGATCGGTACGAGCAGTACTTC,few,TRBJ2-7,-,TRBV28
CASSRGLAGGRYNEQFF,TGTGCCAGTAGTCGGGGACTAGCGGGGGGGCGATACAATGAGCAGTTCTTC,-,TRBJ2-1,TRBD2,TRBV19
CASSPTPLQAFF,TGTGCCAGCAGCCCTACCCCATTACAAGCTTTCTTT,-,TRBJ1-1,-,TRBV11-2
CASSFGTESSYEQYF,TGTGCCAGCAGTTTTGGGACAGAGAGCTCCTACGAGCAGTACTTC,-,TRBJ2-7,TRBD1,TRBV27
CASSPTAEGIRGEQFF,TGTGCCAGCAGCCCCACCGCGGAGGGAATCCGGGGTGAGCAGTTCTTC,few,TRBJ2-1,-,TRBV16
CASSSTGWGNTEAFF,TGTGCCAGCAGTTCGACAGGGTGGGGGAACACTGAAGCTTTCTTT,-,TRBJ1-1,TRBD1,TRBV27
CASSLVAGGLTEAFF,TGCGCCAGCAGCTTGGTGGCGGGGGGGTTGACTGAAGCTTTCTTT,-,TRBJ1-1,-,TRBV5-1
CASSLWGTSYNQPQHF,TGTGCCAGCAGTTTATGGGGGACATCTTACAATCAGCCCCAGCATTTT,-,TRBJ1-5,-,TRBV28